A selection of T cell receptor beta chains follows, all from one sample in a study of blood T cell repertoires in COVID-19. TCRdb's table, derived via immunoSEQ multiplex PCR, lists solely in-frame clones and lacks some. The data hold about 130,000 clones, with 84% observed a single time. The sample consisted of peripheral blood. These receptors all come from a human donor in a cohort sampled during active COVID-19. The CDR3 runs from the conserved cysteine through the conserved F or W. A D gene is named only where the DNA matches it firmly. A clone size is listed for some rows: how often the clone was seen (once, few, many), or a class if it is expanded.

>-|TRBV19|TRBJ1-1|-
CASSIAEGRAFF
TGTGCCAGTAGTATAGCGGAGGGTCGAGCTTTCTTT
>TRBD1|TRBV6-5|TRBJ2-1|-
CASSWTGNNEQFF
TGTGCCAGCAGTTGGACAGGGAACAATGAGCAGTTCTTC
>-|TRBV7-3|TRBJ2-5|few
CASSLTRGETQYF
TGTGCCAGCAGCTTAACCAGGGGAGAGACCCAGTACTTC
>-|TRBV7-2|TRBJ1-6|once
CASSSREGIWNSPLHF
TGTGCCAGCAGCTCCCGGGAGGGAATTTGGAATTCACCCCTCCACTTT
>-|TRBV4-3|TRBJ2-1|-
CASSQVNQASEQFF
TGCGCCAGCAGCCAAGTAAACCAAGCAAGTGAGCAGTTCTTC
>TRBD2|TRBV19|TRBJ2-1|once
CASSRERGGNEQFF
TGTGCCAGTAGTAGAGAGCGGGGGGGGAATGAGCAGTTCTTC
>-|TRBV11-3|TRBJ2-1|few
CASSFHDLQFF
TGTGCCAGCAGCTTCCACGACTTGCAGTTCTTC
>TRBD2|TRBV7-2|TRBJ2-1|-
CASSPPGLPAHNEQFF
TGTGCCAGCAGCCCACCGGGACTACCCGCCCACAATGAGCAGTTCTTC
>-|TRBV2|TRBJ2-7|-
CASRGDTYEQYF
TGTGCCAGCAGGGGAGATACCTACGAGCAGTACTTC
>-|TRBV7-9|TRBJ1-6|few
CASSSVHDYPLHF
TGTGCCAGCAGCTCCGTACATGACTATCCCCTCCACTTT
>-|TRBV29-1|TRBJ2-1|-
CSVERTPTSEQFF
TGCAGCGTTGAAAGGACACCTACAAGTGAGCAGTTCTTC
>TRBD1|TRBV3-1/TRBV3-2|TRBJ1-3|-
CASSSGQAAYTIYF
TGTGCCAGCAGCTCGGGACAGGCGGCATACACCATATATTTT
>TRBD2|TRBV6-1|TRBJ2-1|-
CASSEPRIRTAGVSYNEQFF
TGTGCCAGCAGTGAGCCGAGAATACGGACAGCGGGGGTCTCCTACAATGAGCAGTTCTTC
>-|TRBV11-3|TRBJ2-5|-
CASSFKAGPYQETQYF
TGTGCCAGCAGCTTTAAGGCGGGGCCATACCAAGAGACCCAGTACTTC
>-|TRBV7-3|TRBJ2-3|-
CASSLSLEDTQYF
TGTGCCAGCAGCTTAAGCCTAGAAGATACGCAGTATTTT
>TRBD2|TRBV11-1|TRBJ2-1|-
CASSSGGSYNEQFF
TGTGCCAGCAGCTCGGGGGGCTCCTACAATGAGCAGTTCTTC
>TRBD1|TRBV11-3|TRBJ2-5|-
CASSLRTGQETQYF
TGTGCCAGCAGCTTACGGACAGGTCAAGAGACCCAGTACTTC
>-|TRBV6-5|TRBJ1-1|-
CASSSRVGRAFF
TGTGCCAGCAGTTCCCGTGTGGGGAGAGCTTTCTTT
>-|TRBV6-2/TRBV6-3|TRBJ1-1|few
CASSYRPHTEAFF
TGTGCCAGCAGTTACCGTCCCCACACTGAAGCTTTCTTT
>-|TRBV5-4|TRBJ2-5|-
CASSPGAGDKETQYF
TGTGCCAGCAGTCCTGGGGCAGGGGACAAAGAGACCCAGTACTTC
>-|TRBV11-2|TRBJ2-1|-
CASSSQSSSYNEQFF
TGTGCCAGCAGCTCACAGTCCAGCTCCTACAATGAGCAGTTCTTC
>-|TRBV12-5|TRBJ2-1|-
CASGSTSLYNEQFF
TGTGCTAGTGGCTCGACTAGTCTGTACAATGAGCAGTTCTTC
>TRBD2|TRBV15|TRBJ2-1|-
CATSRDLLAGGTGEQFF
TGTGCCACCAGCAGAGACCTTCTAGCGGGAGGAACGGGTGAGCAGTTCTTC
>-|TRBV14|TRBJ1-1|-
CASSPYKNTEAFF
TGTGCCAGCAGTCCGTACAAGAACACTGAAGCTTTCTTT
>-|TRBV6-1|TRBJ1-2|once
CASREGGDFYGYTF
TGTGCCAGCAGAGAAGGGGGGGATTTCTATGGCTACACCTTC
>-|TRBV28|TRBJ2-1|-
CASSLRLNEQFF
TGTGCCAGCAGTTTACGTCTCAATGAGCAGTTCTTC
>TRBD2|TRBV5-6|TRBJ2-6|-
CASSSGDGANVLTF
TGTGCCAGCAGCAGCGGGGACGGGGCCAACGTCCTGACTTTC
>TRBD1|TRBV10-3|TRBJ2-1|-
CAIWTGSYNEQFF
TGTGCCATCTGGACAGGGTCCTACAATGAGCAGTTCTTC
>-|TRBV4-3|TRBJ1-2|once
CASSREVLYGYTF
TGCGCCAGCAGCCGGGAGGTCCTCTATGGCTACACCTTC
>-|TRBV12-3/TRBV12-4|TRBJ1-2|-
CASSPAGLYGYTF
TGTGCCAGCAGTCCCGCTGGCCTCTATGGCTACACCTTC
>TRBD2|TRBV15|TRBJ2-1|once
CATSGLSGGHNEQFF
TGTGCCACCAGCGGATTAAGCGGGGGGCACAATGAGCAGTTCTTC
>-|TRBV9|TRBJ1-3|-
CASTEGPPEALSGNTIYF
TGTGCCAGCACCGAAGGACCTCCGGAGGCCCTCTCTGGAAACACCATATATTTT
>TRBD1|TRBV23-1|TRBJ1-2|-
CASRRTRDSLRGYTF
TGCGCCAGCAGACGGACGCGGGACAGTCTCCGAGGCTACACCTTC